This is a list of T cell receptor beta chains from one sample in a study of glioma-infiltrating T cells. One entry per CDR3 protein results from TCRdb running MiXCR on the multiplex PCR reads. The sample yields roughly 190,000 distinct CDR3 sequences, about 32% seen once. Sequences were obtained from glioma tissue, nonneoplastic brain tissue, or PBMCs (not recorded which). The source of these receptors is a human donor with low-grade glioma or glioblastoma, undergoing nonglioma brain surgery, or in good health (not recorded which). Each CDR3 is given with its conserved first and last residue. The D gene is left open where the match is weak. Clone size is stated in some rows and not others, as once, few, many or a class when expanded.

TRBV6-1	TRBD2	TRBJ2-2	.	TGTGCCAGCAATTGGCGGGAGCGCACCGGGGAGCTGTTTTTT	CASNWRERTGELFF
TRBV20-1	TRBD2	TRBJ2-7	.	TGCAGTGCTAGATCGGTGACTAGCGGCTACGAGCAATACTTC	CSARSVTSGYEQYF
TRBV29-1	.	TRBJ1-1	many	TGCAGCGCCGCTCCGAACACTGAAGCTTTCTTT	CSAAPNTEAFF
TRBV29-1	.	TRBJ2-7	few	TGCAGCGTTGATTATTTTCACGAGCAGTACTTC	CSVDYFHEQYF
TRBV28	.	TRBJ1-3	many	TGTGCCAGCAGTTTATCCTGGACAGGAAACACCATATATTTT	CASSLSWTGNTIYF
TRBV2	.	TRBJ2-5	.	TGTGCCAGCAAGGGCTCTGGCAGAGGCAAAGAGACCCAGTACTTC	CASKGSGRGKETQYF
TRBV4-1	.	TRBJ2-2	.	TGCGCCAGCAGCCAGGGGATAACAACCGGCGGGGAGCTGTTTTTT	CASSQGITTGGELFF
TRBV19	.	TRBJ1-1	.	TGTGCCAGTAGTATAGTGGGGGCGGACACTGAAGCTTTCTTT	CASSIVGADTEAFF
TRBV6-1	TRBD1	TRBJ1-2	many	TGTGCCACCCTCGACCCGGACAGGCCGGATCGCTACACCTTC	CATLDPDRPDRYTF
TRBV6-1	.	TRBJ1-2	many	TGTGCCAGCACCCCGGACACTGACTATGGCTACACCTTC	CASTPDTDYGYTF
TRBV24-1	.	TRBJ2-3	many	TGTGCCACCAGTGGTCCGGCGGGGAACGCAGATACGCAGTATTTT	CATSGPAGNADTQYF
TRBV7-3	TRBD2	TRBJ2-1	many	TGTGCCAGCAGCCTCGGAGCTGGGGGGGTGAATGAGCAGTTCTTC	CASSLGAGGVNEQFF
TRBV6-1	.	TRBJ1-2	many	TGTGCCAGCAGTGTCGGGTTTTCCACTTTCTATGGCTACACCTTC	CASSVGFSTFYGYTF
TRBV14	TRBD2	TRBJ2-7	.	TGTGCCAGCAGCCAAGAAGCGCGGGAGTCGGACGAGCAGTACTTC	CASSQEARESDEQYF
TRBV28	.	TRBJ2-7	many	TGTGCCAGCATCCCGGGTGATTCCTACGAGCAGTACTTC	CASIPGDSYEQYF
TRBV7-6	TRBD2	TRBJ2-3	few	TGTGCCAGCAGCTTTAGTAGCGGGAGGAGGGATACGCAGTATTTT	CASSFSSGRRDTQYF
TRBV6-5	.	TRBJ2-2	few	TGTGCCAGCAGTTACAGTGGGAACACCGGGGAGCTGTTTTTT	CASSYSGNTGELFF
TRBV7-2	.	TRBJ2-6	.	TGTGCCAGCAGCTTAATCCCGGGACACTTCTCTGGGGCCAACGTCCTGACTTTC	CASSLIPGHFSGANVLTF
TRBV6-1	TRBD1	TRBJ1-3	many	TGTGCCAGCAGTGCCGCACAGGGGGCGAGAAACACCATATATTTT	CASSAAQGARNTIYF
TRBV20-1	TRBD1	TRBJ2-7	.	TGCAGTGCTAGAGGGGAACAGGGGGTGGAAACCTACGAGCAGCACTTC	CSARGEQGVETYEQHF
TRBV20-1	.	TRBJ2-1	many	TGCAGTGCTAGCGGGGGCCGCGGTGAGCAGTTCTTC	CSASGGRGEQFF
TRBV6-1	TRBD2	TRBJ2-3	.	TGTGCCAGCAGGTTTTCTAGCGGGAGGGATACGCAGTATTTT	CASRFSSGRDTQYF
TRBV20-1	TRBD1	TRBJ2-1	many	TGCAGTGCTAGAGTGGACAGGGGGCTTGGGAATGAGCAGTTCTTC	CSARVDRGLGNEQFF
TRBV7-8	.	TRBJ2-3	many	TGTGCCAGCAGCCCTATAGGGGCAGTCACAGATACGCAGTATTTT	CASSPIGAVTDTQYF
TRBV11-2	TRBD2	TRBJ2-5	many	TGTGCCAGCAGCTTCCAAACCGGGACTAGCGGACAAGAGACCCAGTACTTC	CASSFQTGTSGQETQYF
TRBV10-2	TRBD1	TRBJ2-7	few	TGCGCCAGCGGGGGACAGGGGTCCTACGAGCAGTACTTC	CASGGQGSYEQYF
TRBV6-2/TRBV6-3	.	TRBJ2-2	once	TGTGCCAGCAGTTACAGGGCCACGCGGGGCGGGGAGCTGTTTTTT	CASSYRATRGGELFF
TRBV29-1	.	TRBJ2-1	many	TGCAGCGTTGAAGACGCAGTCGAGCAGTTCTTC	CSVEDAVEQFF
TRBV12-3/TRBV12-4	.	TRBJ2-5	many	TGTGCCAGCAGTCTGCCTCTGGAGGGCCGAGAGACCCAGTACTTC	CASSLPLEGRETQYF
TRBV3-1	.	TRBJ2-5	.	TGTGCCAGCAGCTCCCGGGACCGCCCGTACCAAGAGACCCAGTACTTC	CASSSRDRPYQETQYF